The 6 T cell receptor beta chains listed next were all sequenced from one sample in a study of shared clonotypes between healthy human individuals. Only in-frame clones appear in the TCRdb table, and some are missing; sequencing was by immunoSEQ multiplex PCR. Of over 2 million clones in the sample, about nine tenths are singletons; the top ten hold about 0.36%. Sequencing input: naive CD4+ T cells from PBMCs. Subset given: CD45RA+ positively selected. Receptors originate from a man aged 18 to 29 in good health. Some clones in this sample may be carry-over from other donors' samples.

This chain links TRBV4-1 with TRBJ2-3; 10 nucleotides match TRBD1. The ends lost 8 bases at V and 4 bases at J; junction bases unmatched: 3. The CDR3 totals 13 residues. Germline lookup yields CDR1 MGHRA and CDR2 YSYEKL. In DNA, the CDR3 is TGCGCCAGCCGCGGACAGGGGGCAGATACGCAGTATTTT. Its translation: CASRGQGADTQYF.

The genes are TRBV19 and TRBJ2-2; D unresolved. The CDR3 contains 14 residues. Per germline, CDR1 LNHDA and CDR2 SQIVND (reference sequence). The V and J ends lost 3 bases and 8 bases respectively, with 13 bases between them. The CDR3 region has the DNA TGTGCCAGTAGTATCCCGCTAGGCCGGGGGGAGCTGTTTTTT. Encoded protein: CASSIPLGRGELFF.

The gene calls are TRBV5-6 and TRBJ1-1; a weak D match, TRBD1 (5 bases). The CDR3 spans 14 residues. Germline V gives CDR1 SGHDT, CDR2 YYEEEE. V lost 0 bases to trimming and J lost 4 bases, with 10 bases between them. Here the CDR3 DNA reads TGTGCCAGCAGCTTGGCGGGGGTGCCCACTGAAGCTTTCTTT. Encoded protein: CASSLAGVPTEAFF.

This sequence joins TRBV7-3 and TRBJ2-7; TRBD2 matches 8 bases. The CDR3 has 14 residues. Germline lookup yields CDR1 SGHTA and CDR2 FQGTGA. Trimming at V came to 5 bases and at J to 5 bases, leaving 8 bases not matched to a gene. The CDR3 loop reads CASSRGLASDEQYF. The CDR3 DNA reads TGTGCCAGCAGCCGCGGACTAGCTTCAGACGAGCAGTACTTC. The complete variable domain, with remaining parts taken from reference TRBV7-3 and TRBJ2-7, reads GAGVSQTPSNKVTEKGKYVELRCDPISGHTALYWYRQSLGQGPEFLIYFQGTGAADDSGLPNDRFFAVRPEGSVSTLKIQRTERGDSAVYLCASSRGLASDEQYFGPGTRLTVT.

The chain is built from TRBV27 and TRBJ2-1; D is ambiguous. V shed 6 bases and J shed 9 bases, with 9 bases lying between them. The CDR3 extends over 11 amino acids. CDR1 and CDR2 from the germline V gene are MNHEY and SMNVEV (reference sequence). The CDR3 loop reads CASRHRGEQFF. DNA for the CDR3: TGTGCCAGCAGACATCGTGGTGAGCAGTTCTTC.

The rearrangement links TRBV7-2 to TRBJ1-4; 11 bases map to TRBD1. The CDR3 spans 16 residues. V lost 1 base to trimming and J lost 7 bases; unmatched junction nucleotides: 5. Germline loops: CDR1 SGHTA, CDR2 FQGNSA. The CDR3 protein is CASSLVGTGGSEKLFF. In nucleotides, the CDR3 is TGTGCCAGCAGCTTAGTCGGGACAGGGGGTTCTGAAAAACTGTTTTTT.